This T cell receptor (beta chain) was recovered during a study of T-cell memory formation after mild COVID-19 listed by TCRdb under 2021. Concerning the study at large: Most TCR sequence clusters were specific to one of the two donors. In a couple of donors, T-cell clones that expanded and contracted after mild COVID-19 were followed by sequencing TCRalpha and TCRbeta repertoires longitudinally. Two young, previously healthy adult volunteers made up the cohort, one male and one female. Points the paper makes about the study in general: SARS-CoV-2 specificity was not confirmed for the second-wave clones peaking on day 37. Clones contracting from day 15 to 85 had balanced CD4/CD8 phenotypes, while a second wave expanding from day 15 to 37 was biased towards CD4+. Some responding clones were detected in pre-infection memory, which suggested that pre-existing cross-reactive memory T cells had joined the SARS-CoV-2 response. The study covered only a couple of mild cases, and larger cohorts including severe cases with pre-infection samples were considered necessary. Contracting CD4+ clones were located mainly in the CM and EM memory subsets, whereas CD8+ clones were found to be enriched in EMRA.

On this clonotype: There is no known antigen for this receptor. No base qualities exist here, and no much larger clone lies one base off it.

Ficoll-Paque density gradient centrifugation was used to isolate PBMCs. Sequencing took place on an Illumina NovaSeq 6000. Using 5'RACE with constant-segment primers, TCRalpha and TCRbeta cDNA libraries were constructed, with sample barcodes and unique molecular identifiers added in the process. RNA was extracted from every sample with Trizol reagent. Libraries were amplified in two PCR steps, with a second sample barcode and Illumina TruSeq adapters added in the second step. Sequencing of libraries was performed on an Illumina NovaSeq with 2 x 150 bp paired-end reads. From the authors' description of their analysis: The reads were demultiplexed and collapsed into UMI-guided consensus sequences using migec v1.2.7. Using mixcr v2.1.11, UMI consensuses were aligned to TRA and TRB V and J templates and then assembled into clonotypes. A clonotype was counted as expanded or contracted only when both edgeR and NoisET called the clonotype significant, with the noise models trained on biological replicates. For edgeR calls, a false discovery rate-adjusted p below 0.01 and a log2 fold-change threshold of 1 were applied. As an exploratory analysis of dynamics, PCA with hierarchical clustering was applied to max-normalized trajectories of the 1000 most abundant clonotypes. Each responding clone was given a CD4 or CD8 phenotype based on the CD4+ and CD8+ repertoires, which had been sequenced separately. The public reads were quality trimmed at Q25 with fastp and then assembled into clones with MiXCR by TCRdb, keeping productive beta chains. Records with the same CDR3 protein are collapsed into one entry carrying the most frequent genes and DNA. The V and J calls shown here were made by TCRdb, not taken from the authors' results. Within this sample are under 300,000 distinct CDR3 sequences, with roughly 17% of them counted one time only. The top ten clonotypes cover around 23% of the sample.

Via the germline V gene, CDR1 is MNHEY and CDR2 SVGEGT. V and J are truncated by 6 bases and 0 bases respectively, leaving an intervening sequence of 12 bases. Its CDR3 holds 15 amino acids, cysteine through phenylalanine. Only the CDR3 DNA stays, 45 bases, in frame from base 1. The sequencing input was PBMCs or a T cell subset sorted from them (not recorded which). The chain was built from TRBV6-2 or TRBV6-3 and TRBJ2-1; TRBD1 is a possible D gene, resting on 6 matching bases. The clonotype comes from a young man who had mild COVID-19 (a few samples of this study predate the infection). The sample titles of this study are shuffled in the database, so cell type and time point are left out; the donor was told from shared clones. CDR3 region: CASRGYRVSYNEQFF. The nucleotides read TGTGCCAGCAGGGGATACAGGGTCTCCTACAATGAGCAGTTCTTC.